This T cell receptor (beta chain) stems from a study of T cell responses to AZD1222 COVID-19 vaccine. Study observations and caveats: The span of vaccine-associated CD4 TCRs extended across spike, with dominance at 160-218 and 743-854. At baseline, seropositivity was found in only five or six AZD1222 recipients. None of the repertoires were sampled until the peak T cell response had passed.

Germline CDR1 LGHDT, CDR2 YNNKEL (reference sequence). The CDR3 is 15 residues long. J was trimmed by 2 bases and V by 5 bases; bases with no gene match: 9. This clone was seen a single time. Its antigen is unknown. Using immunoSEQ multiplex PCR, the repertoire was profiled, and TCRdb retains in-frame clones only, with some absent. The top ten clones hold approximately 0.97% of a sample with roughly 160,000 clones, roughly 89% of them seen once. The sequence was collected from an adult who received the AZD1222 COVID-19 vaccine. The source material was peripheral blood, sampled 28 days after the second AZD1222 dose. V is TRBV3-1 (or the pseudogene TRBV3-2) and J is TRBJ2-7, with TRBD1 matching 7 bases. In nucleotides, the CDR3 is TGTGCCAGCAGCGATACCGGGACAGCAGCCTACGAGCAGTACTTC. Its translation is CASSDTGTAAYEQYF.